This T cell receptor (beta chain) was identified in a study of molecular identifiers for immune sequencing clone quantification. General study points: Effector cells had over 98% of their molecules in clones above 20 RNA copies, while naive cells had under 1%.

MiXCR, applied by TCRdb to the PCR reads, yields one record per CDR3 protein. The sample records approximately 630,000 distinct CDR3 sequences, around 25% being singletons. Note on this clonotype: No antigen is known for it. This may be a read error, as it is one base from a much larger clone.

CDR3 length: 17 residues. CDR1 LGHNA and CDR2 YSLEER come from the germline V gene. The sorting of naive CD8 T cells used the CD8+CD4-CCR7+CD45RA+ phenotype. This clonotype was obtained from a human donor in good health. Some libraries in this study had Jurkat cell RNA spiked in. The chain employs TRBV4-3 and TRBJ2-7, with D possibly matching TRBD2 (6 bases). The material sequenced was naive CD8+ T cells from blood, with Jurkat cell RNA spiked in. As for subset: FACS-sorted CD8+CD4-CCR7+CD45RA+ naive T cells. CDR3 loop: CASSQDRWGVLSYEQHF. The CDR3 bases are TGCGCCAGCAGCCAAGATCGGTGGGGGGTTCTCTCCTACGAGCAGCACTTC.